Following are 16 T cell receptor beta chains from one sample sequenced in a study of CD4 T cells in relation to SARS-CoV-2 and coronaviruses. Clones were sequenced by immunoSEQ multiplex PCR, and TCRdb holds only the in-frame ones, with some missing. The table lists under 50,000 clones, approximately 88% of them singletons. Sequencing used memory CD4+ T cells from PBMCs. The source of these receptors is an adult with COVID-19.

This clone was recorded once. This chain links TRBV7-2 with TRBJ2-3; TRBD1 agrees at 7 bases. The CDR3 totals 13 residues. J lost 5 bases, V lost 4 bases, and 3 bases had no gene match. Per germline, CDR1 SGHTA and CDR2 FQGNSA. In DNA, the CDR3 is TGTGCCAGCAGCTATCGACAGGGAGATACGCAGTATTTT. This translates into CASSYRQGDTQYF.

V gene TRBV5-6 combines with J gene TRBJ1-6, with D uncertain. Germline CDR1 reads SGHDT; CDR2 reads YYEEEE. Trimming shortened V by 0 bases and J by 6 bases, and 10 bases separated the two germline ends. The CDR3 is made up of 15 amino acids. The CDR3 is CASSLANVGNSPLHF. The CDR3 nucleotides read TGTGCCAGCAGCTTGGCTAATGTGGGTAATTCACCCCTCCACTTT.

The gene calls are TRBV5-4 and TRBJ1-1, with D possibly being TRBD1 (5 bases). The V gene's germline CDR1 is SGHNT and CDR2 YYREEE (reference sequence). V shed 3 bases and J shed 0 bases, with 9 bases lying between them. This CDR3 comprises 14 residues. The CDR3 region has the DNA TGTGCCAGCAGCTCGACAGCGATGAACACTGAAGCTTTCTTT. This codes for CASSSTAMNTEAFF.

V gene TRBV6-1 combines with J gene TRBJ2-1; the D gene is possibly TRBD2 (6 bases). The CDR3 contains 15 residues. V lost 5 bases and J 8 bases, leaving 19 bases between the germline ends. Per germline, CDR1 MNHNS and CDR2 SASEGT. The CDR3 here is CASSPRGWNWYEQFF. The CDR3 bases are TGTGCCAGCAGTCCCCGGGGGTGGAATTGGTATGAGCAGTTCTTC.

This clone occurred once. The V call is TRBV4-2, the J call TRBJ1-2; 7 nucleotides agree with TRBD1. CDR1 and CDR2 from the germline V gene are LGHNA and YNFKEQ. This CDR3 is built from 16 residues. V shed 0 bases and J 2 bases; nucleotides not matched to a gene: 6. The CDR3 here is CASSQERQGGNYGYTF. The CDR3 bases are TGTGCCAGCAGCCAAGAACGACAGGGAGGAAACTATGGCTACACCTTC.

The chain links TRBV6-5 to TRBJ2-6, with a possible D match to TRBD1 (5 bases). Trimming shortened V by 4 bases and J by 2 bases, and 9 bases separated the two germline ends. CDR3 size: 15 residues. Germline V gene data show CDR1 as MNHEY and CDR2 as SVGAGI. CDR3 in amino acids: CASSSRVPGANVLTF. CDR3 nucleotide sequence: TGTGCCAGCAGTTCCAGGGTTCCTGGGGCCAACGTCCTGACTTTC.

About this clone itself: Mismatch with germline at one junction end may stem from a read error. The rearrangement links TRBV27 to TRBJ2-7; the match to TRBD1 covers 9 bases. This CDR3 is 12 amino acids long. The germline CDR1 and CDR2 sequences are MNHEY and SMNVEV (reference sequence). CDR3 nucleotide sequence: TGTGCCAGCAGTTTCGATCACAGGGGGCTGAATTTC. Protein: CASSFDHRGLNF.

The chain has TRBV5-6 and TRBJ1-1; no definite D call. The CDR3 is made up of 14 amino acids. Germline V CDR1 and CDR2: SGHDT, YYEEEE. The V end lost 7 bases, the J end lost 1 base, and 14 bases lay between the germline ends. This CDR3 reads CASGGGRKNTEAFF. In DNA, the CDR3 is TGTGCCAGCGGAGGCGGCAGAAAGAACACTGAAGCTTTCTTT.

The chain recombines TRBV11-2 with TRBJ1-2, with D unclear. From germline, CDR1 is SGHAT and CDR2 FQNNGV. This CDR3 has 15 amino acids. Between the trimmed V and J ends, which lost 5 bases and 0 bases, there was a span of 13 bases. For the CDR3, the DNA is TGTGCCAGCAGCACTCGGACCCGAGCTAACTATGGCTACACCTTC. Encoded protein: CASSTRTRANYGYTF.

The genes are TRBV27 and TRBJ1-3; a possible D gene is TRBD1 (5 bases). The CDR3 runs 14 residues. From germline, CDR1 is MNHEY and CDR2 SMNVEV (reference sequence). Trimming cost V 11 bases and J 0 bases, with 14 bases left between them. The CDR3 is CAGGGLNSGNTIYF. For the CDR3, the DNA is TGTGCCGGGGGGGGTCTCAACTCTGGAAACACCATATATTTT.

The chain has TRBV10-2 and TRBJ2-3; perhaps TRBD2 as D (5 bases). Between the trimmed V and J ends, which lost 7 bases and 0 bases, there was a span of 11 bases. This CDR3 region has 14 residues. Germline V lookup: CDR1 WSHSY, CDR2 SAAADI. CDR3 in DNA: TGCGCCAGCAAGGTTTGGGAGAGCACAGATACGCAGTATTTT. Translation: CASKVWESTDTQYF.

The count of this clone is one. The rearrangement joins TRBV14 to TRBJ2-3; TRBD1 matches at 10 bases. V gave up 4 bases and J gave up 4 bases; unmatched junction bases: 5. The V gene's germline CDR1 is SGHDN and CDR2 FVKESK. The CDR3 length is 15 residues. The CDR3 nucleotides read TGTGCCAGCAGCCCGACAGGGGGCACTGCAGATACGCAGTATTTT. Its translation: CASSPTGGTADTQYF.

This chain connects TRBV2 to TRBJ2-3; D may correspond to TRBD1 or TRBD2 (5 bases each). V shed 6 bases and J shed 3 bases, with 10 bases lying between them. The CDR3 has 13 amino acids. The V gene's germline CDR1 is SNHLY and CDR2 FYNNEI. The CDR3 DNA follows: TGTGCCAGCAGCCGGGACGGAACAGATACGCAGTATTTT. Protein sequence: CASSRDGTDTQYF.

This clone appeared a few times. J is TRBJ1-5 and V is TRBV30; a weak D match, TRBD1 (5 bases). The ends were cut back, 3 bases at V and 9 bases at J, with 15 bases in the middle. Germline V gives CDR1 GTSNPN, CDR2 SVGIG (reference sequence). This CDR3 contains 13 residues. CDR3 in amino acids: CAWSPRAGGPQHF. As DNA, the CDR3 is TGTGCCTGGAGCCCTAGAGCTGGGGGGCCCCAGCATTTT.

The chain employs TRBV11-3 and TRBJ2-1; D assignment may be TRBD1 or TRBD2 (5 bases each). The CDR3 runs 17 residues. In germline, CDR1 is SGHNT, CDR2 YENEEA. V gave up 0 bases and J gave up 2 bases, with 14 bases separating them. The CDR3 loop is CASSLDRRGDAYNEQFF. CDR3 bases: TGTGCCAGCAGCTTAGATCGTCGTGGGGACGCCTACAATGAGCAGTTCTTC. The entire variable domain, with the rest obtained from reference TRBV11-3 and TRBJ2-1, is as follows: EAGVVQSPRYKIIEKKQPVAFWCNPISGHNTLYWYLQNLGQGPELLIRYENEEAVDDSQLPKDRFSAERLKGVDSTLKIQPAELGDSAVYLCASSLDRRGDAYNEQFFGPGTRLTVL.

This rearrangement joins TRBV7-9 to TRBJ2-3; 11 bases are shared with TRBD2. The CDR3 has 15 residues. The V gene end was trimmed by 2 bases and the J gene end by 5 bases; junction bases not matched to a gene: 3. From germline, CDR1 is SEHNR and CDR2 FQNEAQ (reference sequence). CDR3 DNA: TGTGCCAGCAGCTTAATAGCGGGGGGGGGAGATACGCAGTATTTT. Translation gives CASSLIAGGGDTQYF.